This T cell receptor (beta chain) comes out of a study of blood T cell repertoires in COVID-19. About the research overall: Collection of acute and convalescent COVID-19 samples took place in the United States, Italy and Spain.

Original methodology: Estimation of nucleated cell counts was performed using reference gene primer amplification. Sequenced by immunoSEQ multiplex PCR; TCRdb stores in-frame clones only, minus some. The V and J calls and clone size were taken over from that table, and D and trimming were inferred from the DNA. The repertoire includes roughly 170,000 clones, approximately 87% of them detected once, and just under 0.9% sits in the top ten. Germline CDR1 MNHEY, CDR2 SVGAGI. The CDR3 loop spans 15 amino acids. V lost 4 bases, J lost 8 bases, and 9 bases stayed unmatched. Sequenced: peripheral blood. V and J are TRBV6-5 and TRBJ1-2; 11 nucleotides agree with TRBD1. The sequence was obtained from a woman aged 18 to 35 who had recovered from COVID-19. CDR3 DNA sequence: TGTGCCAGCAGTTTATACGCAAGGACAGGGGGCGGCTACACCTTC. Its translation is CASSLYARTGGGYTF.